The 13 T cell receptor beta chains below were found in one sample sequenced in a study of Graves' ophthalmopathy and Graves' hyperthyroidism. TCR beta CDR3 regions were amplified from RNA transcripts. After a first-round RT-PCR with HTBI primers, a second-round multiplex PCR was run. TCRdb reanalysed the multiplex PCR reads using MiXCR and keeps one entry per CDR3 protein. This table holds over 450,000 distinct CDR3 sequences, roughly an eighth found once. Sequenced: blood. These receptors were collected from a woman younger than 45 with Graves' ophthalmopathy.

This clonotype was observed many times. The chain uses TRBV6-2 or TRBV6-3 and TRBJ2-4; no reliable D call. CDR3 size: 13 residues. With 10 bases removed from V and 0 bases from J, the gap between germline ends came to 10 bases. The germline V gene encodes CDR1 MNHEY and CDR2 SVGEGT. The CDR3, as DNA: TGTGCCACAACTACGGGAGCCAAAAACATTCAGTACTTC. Protein product: CATTTGAKNIQYF.

The chain is built from TRBV6-1 and TRBJ1-2; 9 nucleotides agree with TRBD1. CDR1 and CDR2 (germline): MNHNS, SASEGT. Trimming removed 10 bases from V and 7 bases from J; junction bases left unmatched: 4. The CDR3 spans 11 residues. CDR3 DNA: TGTGCCATAGGGACAGGGCTTGGCTACACCTTC. Protein product: CAIGTGLGYTF.

J is TRBJ1-1 and V is TRBV19; D remains ambiguous. Germline lookup yields CDR1 LNHDA and CDR2 SQIVND (reference sequence). The CDR3 is 13 amino acids. V shed 0 bases and J shed 3 bases, with 5 bases lying between them. The CDR3 loop is CASSIDGDTEAFF. The CDR3 coding sequence is TGTGCCAGTAGTATAGATGGTGACACTGAAGCTTTCTTT.

At least ten counts were recorded for this clonotype. V is TRBV6-1 and J is TRBJ1-2; D is perhaps TRBD1 (6 bases). Germline V gene lookup returns CDR1 MNHNS and CDR2 SASEGT. The CDR3 spans 13 residues. Between the trimmed V and J ends, which lost 6 bases and 8 bases, there was a span of 16 bases. The CDR3 DNA reads as TGTGCCAGCAGGGCACCGGACAGACAAGGCTACACCTTC. Translated, it gives CASRAPDRQGYTF.

This clonotype came up many times. This chain connects TRBV12-3 or TRBV12-4 to TRBJ1-1; 7 bases are shared with TRBD1. The CDR3 has 13 residues. V gave up 7 bases and J gave up 2 bases; unmatched junction bases: 4. The CDR3 DNA is TGTGCCAGCACTAGGGGGCGTAACACTGAAGCTTTCTTT. Amino acid sequence: CASTRGRNTEAFF.

This clonotype was found many times. V gene TRBV20-1 combines with J gene TRBJ2-6; TRBD1 matches 12 bases. The CDR3 is made up of 18 amino acids. Germline CDR1 DFQATT, CDR2 SNEGSKA (reference sequence). J gave up 3 bases and V 6 bases, and 12 bases lay outside the gene matches. CDR3 in DNA: TGCAGTGCCCCACCGGGACAGGGGGCACTCGGTGGGGCCAACGTCCTGACTTTC. Its protein product is CSAPPGQGALGGANVLTF.

Comments on this clonotype: A much larger clone differs from this one at a single base, so this may be a read error. The CDR3 does not end in the conserved phenylalanine or tryptophan, so this is likely a read error. This chain links TRBV28 with TRBJ2-7; no clear D. CDR3 length: 14 amino acids. V gave up 0 bases and J gave up 3 bases, with 9 bases separating them. Germline CDR1 and CDR2: MDHEN and SYDVKM. The CDR3 loop reads CASSLWNKIYEQYY. The CDR3, as DNA: TGTGCCAGCAGTTTATGGAATAAGATCTACGAGCAGTACTAC.

This clonotype was seen at least ten times. The J gene is TRBJ1-2, the V gene TRBV12-3 or TRBV12-4, with D unclear. This CDR3 has 13 amino acids. V gave up 2 bases and J gave up 4 bases, with 8 bases separating them. CDR3 sequence reads: CASSLYTPYGYTF. CDR3 DNA sequence: TGTGCCAGCAGTTTATACACCCCCTATGGCTACACCTTC.

DNA for the CDR3: TGTGCCAGCAGTTGGAGGGGGCTGGTTGCTTTCTTT. Residues: CASSWRGLVAFF. The chain carries TRBV12-3 or TRBV12-4 and TRBJ1-1, with TRBD1 identical over 7 bases. CDR3 length: 12 amino acids. J was trimmed by 11 bases and V by 4 bases; bases with no gene match: 7.

This clonotype showed up many times. V usage is TRBV28 and J usage is TRBJ1-5; 8 nucleotides match TRBD1. V trimming: 5 bases; J trimming: 5 bases; junction bases outside the gene matches: 11. The CDR3 contains 16 residues. CDR1 MDHEN and CDR2 SYDVKM come from the germline V gene. CDR3 residues: CASSPSGQGAYQPQHF. CDR3 nucleotides: TGTGCCAGCAGTCCCTCGGGGCAGGGGGCCTATCAGCCCCAGCATTTT.

This clonotype came up many times. This chain uses TRBV28 with TRBJ1-5; possibly TRBD1 for D (5 bases). Looked up from germline, CDR1 is MDHEN and CDR2 is SYDVKM. Trimming pared 1 base from V and 6 bases from J, leaving 10 bases between. The CDR3 loop spans 14 amino acids. For the CDR3, the DNA is TGTGCCAGCAGTTTATTAGGGGCCAGTCAGCCCCAGCATTTT. Protein sequence: CASSLLGASQPQHF.

The chain recombines TRBV5-1 with TRBJ1-2; D is unclear. The germline V and J ends were trimmed by 4 bases and 4 bases, with 17 bases remaining between them. The CDR3 has 15 residues. The germline V gene encodes CDR1 SGHRS and CDR2 YFSETQ. The CDR3 nucleotides read TGCGCCAGCAGCCCGCACACAAGCCCCTTCTATGGCTACACCTTC. Translated: CASSPHTSPFYGYTF.

A word on this clonotype: With a much larger clone just one base away, this may be a read error. The chain has TRBV2 and TRBJ2-5; tentative D call: TRBD2 (5 bases). This CDR3 contains 14 residues. Germline assignment: CDR1 SNHLY and CDR2 FYNNEI. The CDR3 DNA sequence: TGTACCAGCTCACCCGGGCACCGGGGAGAGACCCAGTACTTC. It codes for CTSSPGHRGETQYF.